This T cell receptor beta chain stems from a study of blood T cell repertoires in COVID-19. The CDR3 has 12 amino acids. Germline CDR1 is DFQATT and CDR2 is SNEGSKA (reference sequence). The ends were cut back, 3 bases at V and 4 bases at J, with 9 bases in the middle. TCRdb's copy holds only in-frame clones and misses some; the assay was immunoSEQ multiplex PCR. Of more than 200,000 clones detected, around 89% appear once; the ten largest clones hold over 4%. This TCR derives from a woman in her 30s who had recovered from COVID-19. The chain is built from TRBV20-1 and TRBJ1-1; no firm D call. Material: PBMCs or T cells enriched from blood (not recorded which). The CDR3 DNA reads TGCAGTGCTAGTTGGGAGATCACTGAAGCTTTCTTT. It encodes CSASWEITEAFF.